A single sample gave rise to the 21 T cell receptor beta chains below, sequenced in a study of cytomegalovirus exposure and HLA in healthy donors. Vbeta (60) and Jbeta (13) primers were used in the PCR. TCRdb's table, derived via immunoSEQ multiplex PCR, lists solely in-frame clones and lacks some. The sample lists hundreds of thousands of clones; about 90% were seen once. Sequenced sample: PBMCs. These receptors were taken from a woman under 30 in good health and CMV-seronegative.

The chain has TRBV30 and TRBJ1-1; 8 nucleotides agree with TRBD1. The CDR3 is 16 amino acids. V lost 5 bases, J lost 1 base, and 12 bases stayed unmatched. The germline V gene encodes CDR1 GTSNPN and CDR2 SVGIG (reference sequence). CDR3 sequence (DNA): TGTGCCTGGTCATTCCCCAGGGGGCGCGGGAACACTGAAGCTTTCTTT. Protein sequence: CAWSFPRGRGNTEAFF.

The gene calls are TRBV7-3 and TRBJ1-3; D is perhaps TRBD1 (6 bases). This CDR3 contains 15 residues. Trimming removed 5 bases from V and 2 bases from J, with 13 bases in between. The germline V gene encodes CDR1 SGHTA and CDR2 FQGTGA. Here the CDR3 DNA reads TGTGCCAGCAGCGGTGGACAGTCGGCTGGAAACACCATATATTTT. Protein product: CASSGGQSAGNTIYF. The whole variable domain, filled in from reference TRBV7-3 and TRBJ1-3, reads GAGVSQTPSNKVTEKGKYVELRCDPISGHTALYWYRQSLGQGPEFLIYFQGTGAADDSGLPNDRFFAVRPEGSVSTLKIQRTERGDSAVYLCASSGGQSAGNTIYFGEGSWLTVV.

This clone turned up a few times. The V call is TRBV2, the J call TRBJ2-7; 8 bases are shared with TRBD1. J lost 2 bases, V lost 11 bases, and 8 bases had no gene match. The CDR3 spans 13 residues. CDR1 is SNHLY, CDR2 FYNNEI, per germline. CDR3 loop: CAGRVRGPYEQYF. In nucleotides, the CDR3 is TGTGCCGGCCGCGTCAGGGGGCCCTACGAGCAGTACTTC.

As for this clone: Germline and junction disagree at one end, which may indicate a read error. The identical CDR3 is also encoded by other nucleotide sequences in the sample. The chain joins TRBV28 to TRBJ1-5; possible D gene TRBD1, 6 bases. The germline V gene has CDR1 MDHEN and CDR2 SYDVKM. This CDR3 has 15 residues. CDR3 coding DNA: TGCGCCAGCAGTTTCTCGACAGGCCCCAATCAGCCCCAGCATTTT. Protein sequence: CASSFSTGPNQPQHF.

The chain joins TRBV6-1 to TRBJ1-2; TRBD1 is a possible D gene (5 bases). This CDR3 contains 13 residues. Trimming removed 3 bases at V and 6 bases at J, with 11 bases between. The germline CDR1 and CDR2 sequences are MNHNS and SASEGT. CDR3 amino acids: CASSDRGGDGYTF. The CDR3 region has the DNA TGTGCCAGCAGTGATCGGGGGGGGGATGGCTACACCTTC.

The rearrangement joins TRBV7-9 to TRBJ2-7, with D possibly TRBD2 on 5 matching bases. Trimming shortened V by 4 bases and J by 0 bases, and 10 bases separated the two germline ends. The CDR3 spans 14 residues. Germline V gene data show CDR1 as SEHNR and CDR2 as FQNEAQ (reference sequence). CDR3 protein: CASSSTGSSYEQYF. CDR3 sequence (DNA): TGTGCCAGCAGCTCGACGGGGTCCTCCTACGAGCAGTACTTC.

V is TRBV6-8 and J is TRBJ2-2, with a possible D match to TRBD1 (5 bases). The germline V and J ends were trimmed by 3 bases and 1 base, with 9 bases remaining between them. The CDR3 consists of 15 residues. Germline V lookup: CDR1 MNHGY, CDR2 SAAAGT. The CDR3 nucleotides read TGTGCCAGCAGTTATGGCAGGGTGAACACCGGGGAGCTGTTTTTT. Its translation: CASSYGRVNTGELFF.

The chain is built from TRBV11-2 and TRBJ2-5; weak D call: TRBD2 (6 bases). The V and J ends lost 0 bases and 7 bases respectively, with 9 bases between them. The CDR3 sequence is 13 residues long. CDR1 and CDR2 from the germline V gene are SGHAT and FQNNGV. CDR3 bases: TGTGCCAGCAGCTTAGAGGGCGGGGCGACCCAGTACTTC. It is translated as CASSLEGGATQYF.

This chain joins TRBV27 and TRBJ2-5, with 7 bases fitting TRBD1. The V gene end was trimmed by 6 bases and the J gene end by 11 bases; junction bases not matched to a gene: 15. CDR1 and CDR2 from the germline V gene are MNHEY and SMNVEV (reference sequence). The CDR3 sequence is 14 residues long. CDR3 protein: CASSQRDSPREQYF. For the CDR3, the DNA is TGTGCCAGCAGCCAACGGGACAGTCCTCGAGAGCAGTACTTC.

CDR3 DNA: TGCGCCAGCAGCCCAGGTCTTGGCTACGAGCAGTACTTC. Translated: CASSPGLGYEQYF. J is TRBJ2-7 and V is TRBV4-1; no clear D gene. CDR1 and CDR2 (germline): MGHRA, YSYEKL. The CDR3 covers 13 residues. V lost 4 bases and J 3 bases, leaving 10 bases between the germline ends.

The CDR3, as DNA: TGTGCCAGCAGCTGGGGGCAGGGCGGGGAGCTGTTTTTT. The encoded protein is CASSWGQGGELFF. V gene TRBV7-9 combines with J gene TRBJ2-2; TRBD1 might be the D (6 bases). This CDR3 region has 13 residues. The germline V and J ends were trimmed by 4 bases and 7 bases, with 10 bases remaining between them. CDR1 and CDR2 from the germline V gene are SEHNR and FQNEAQ (reference sequence).

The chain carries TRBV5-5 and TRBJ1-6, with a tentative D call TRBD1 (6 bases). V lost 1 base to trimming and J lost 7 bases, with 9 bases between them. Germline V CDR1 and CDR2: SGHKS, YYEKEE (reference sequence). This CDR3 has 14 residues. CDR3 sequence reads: CASSLNRANSPLHF. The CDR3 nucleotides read TGTGCCAGCAGCTTGAACAGGGCAAATTCACCCCTCCACTTT.

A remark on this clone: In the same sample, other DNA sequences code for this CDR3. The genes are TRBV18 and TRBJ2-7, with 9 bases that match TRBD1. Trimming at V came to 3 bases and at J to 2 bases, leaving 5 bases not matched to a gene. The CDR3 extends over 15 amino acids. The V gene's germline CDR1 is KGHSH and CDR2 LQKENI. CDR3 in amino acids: CASSPSGQGTYEQYF. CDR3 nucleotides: TGTGCCAGCTCACCCTCGGGACAGGGCACCTACGAGCAGTACTTC.

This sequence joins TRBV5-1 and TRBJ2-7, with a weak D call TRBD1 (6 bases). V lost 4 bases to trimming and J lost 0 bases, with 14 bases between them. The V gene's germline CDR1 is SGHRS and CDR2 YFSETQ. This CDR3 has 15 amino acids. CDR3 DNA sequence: TGCGCCAGCAGCCAGGACAGCGGACTCTCCTACGAGCAGTACTTC. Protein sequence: CASSQDSGLSYEQYF.

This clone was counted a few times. CDR3 nucleotides: TGTGCCAGCAGCTCTAGGAGGGTAGGCTATGGCTACACCTTC. Translated, it gives CASSSRRVGYGYTF. This sequence joins TRBV27 and TRBJ1-2, with D unresolved. There are 14 residues in the CDR3. V dropped 6 bases and J dropped 4 bases, with 15 bases sitting between them. Germline CDR1 is MNHEY and CDR2 is SMNVEV (reference sequence).

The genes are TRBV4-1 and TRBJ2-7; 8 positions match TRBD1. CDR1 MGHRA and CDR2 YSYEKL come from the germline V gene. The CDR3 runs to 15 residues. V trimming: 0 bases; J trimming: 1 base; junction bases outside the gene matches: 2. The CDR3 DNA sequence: TGCGCCAGCAGCCAAGATGGACAGGGTTCCTACGAGCAGTACTTC. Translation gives CASSQDGQGSYEQYF.

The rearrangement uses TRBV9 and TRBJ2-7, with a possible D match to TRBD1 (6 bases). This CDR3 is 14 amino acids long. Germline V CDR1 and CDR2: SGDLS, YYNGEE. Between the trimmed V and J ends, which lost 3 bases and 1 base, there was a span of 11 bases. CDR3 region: CASSARDKSYEQYF. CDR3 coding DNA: TGTGCCAGCAGCGCCCGGGACAAATCCTACGAGCAGTACTTC. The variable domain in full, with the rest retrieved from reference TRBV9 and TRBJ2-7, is DSGVTQTPKHLITATGQRVTLRCSPRSGDLSVYWYQQSLDQGLQFLIQYYNGEERAKGNILERFSAQQFPDLHSELNLSSLELGDSALYFCASSARDKSYEQYFGPGTRLTVT.

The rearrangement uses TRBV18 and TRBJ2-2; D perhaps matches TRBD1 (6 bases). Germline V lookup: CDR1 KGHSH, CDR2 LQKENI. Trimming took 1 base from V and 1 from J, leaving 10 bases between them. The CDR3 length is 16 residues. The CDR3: CASSPLGTMNTGELFF. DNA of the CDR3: TGTGCCAGCTCACCACTAGGGACAATGAACACCGGGGAGCTGTTTTTT.

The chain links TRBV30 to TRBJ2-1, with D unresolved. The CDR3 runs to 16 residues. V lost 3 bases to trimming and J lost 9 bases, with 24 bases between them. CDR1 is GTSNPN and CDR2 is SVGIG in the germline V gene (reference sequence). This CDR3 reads CAWSLLGIQFFGEQFF. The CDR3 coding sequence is TGTGCCTGGAGCCTTCTAGGCATACAATTCTTCGGTGAGCAGTTCTTC.

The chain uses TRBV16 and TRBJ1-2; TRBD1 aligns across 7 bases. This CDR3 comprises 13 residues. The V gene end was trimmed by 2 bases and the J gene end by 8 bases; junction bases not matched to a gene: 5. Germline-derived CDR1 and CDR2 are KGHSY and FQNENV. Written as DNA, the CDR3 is TGTGCCAGCAGCCAAGAGACAGGGTTAGGCTACACCTTC. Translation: CASSQETGLGYTF.

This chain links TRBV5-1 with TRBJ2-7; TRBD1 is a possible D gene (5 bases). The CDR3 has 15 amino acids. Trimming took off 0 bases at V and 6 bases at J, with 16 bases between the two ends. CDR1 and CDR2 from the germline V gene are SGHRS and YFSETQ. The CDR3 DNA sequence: TGCGCCAGCAGCTTGGAGGGCAGGGTGACCCTCGAGCAGTACTTC. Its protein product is CASSLEGRVTLEQYF.